This record concerns one T cell receptor (beta chain) sequence. Its antigen target is currently unknown. No quality values exist for individual bases; no much larger clone is one base distant. Read against the paper, the sample's time point label means: patch test 1, 2 weeks after DPC sensitization. The sample's treatment or condition label is to be understood as: therapeutic diphenylcyclopropenone sensitization with weekly scalp DPC. Blood at each patch-test visit was drawn before the patch test was applied. To be eligible, patients had to be aged 18 to 70, diagnosed with alopecia and judged suitable for DPC therapy, while pregnant patients were excluded. Total RNA was extracted from unfractionated whole blood collected in Tempus Blood RNA tubes. Library prep was done by RACE. Sequencer: NextSeq 500. During library preparation, unique molecular identifiers were attached to individual cDNA molecules so that TCRs could be counted in a quantitative, reproducible way. From each blood RNA sample, both TCR alpha and TCR beta chains were sequenced. The original pipeline was this. The median number of TCRs per sample was roughly 100,000, ranging from 23,224 to 690,600. V, J and CDR3 annotation of the TCR reads was performed with the Decombinator software suite. For the PS versus PT1 abundance plots, all samples were subsampled to the same number of TCRs (28,000). Expanded TCRs were defined as absent before sensitization and observed at least eight times at the 2-week time point. TCRdb reprocessed the public reads (quality trimming at Q25 with fastp, clone calling with MiXCR) and kept in-frame beta chains. Rows are combined by CDR3 protein, so each entry shows the most common genes and DNA. The V and J calls reflect TCRdb's pipeline rather than the authors' work. This sample holds over 85,000 distinct CDR3 sequences; around 12% were observed only once. The ten largest clones add up to approximately 2.1% of the sample.

The record originates from a study of human T cells and chemical hapten exposure (dated by TCRdb to the early 2020s). At the level of the whole study: For sensitization, 2% DPC in acetone was applied to an approximately 2 cm by approximately 2 cm area of upper inner arm skin. Throughout the approximately 26-week study period, patients were also given weekly therapeutic DPC doses on the scalp. Libraries were pooled for sequencing, and variation in per-sample TCR yields was attributed mainly to small differences in library volumes within the pool. This study followed changes in the peripheral blood TCR repertoire in vivo during primary and secondary sensitization of alopecia patients to the hapten diphenylcyclopropenone (DPC). Blood was sampled from patients pre-sensitization (week 0) and at 2, 6 and about 24 weeks after DPC sensitization. Patch testing was performed on the upper back with Finn chambers containing 0.01% DPC, and the patch tests were scored after 6 days according to International Contact Dermatitis Research Group standards. For TCR sequencing, blood came from about 28 alopecia patients at anywhere from one to four time points (pre-sensitization, 2, 6 and 24 weeks). Alopecia areata with under or over 50% scalp involvement, alopecia totalis and alopecia universalis were represented in the patient cohort, which was mostly female.

Overall study results and their limits: Repeated subsampling changed both the strength of the expansion versus patch-test correlation and the threshold at which the correlation became significant. The number of TCRs above 1 in 1000 frequency did not change with DPC sensitization; there was no evidence of global repertoire structure alterations. Expanded TCRs formed significantly more large CDR3 similarity clusters than pre-sensitization or healthy control sets, consistent with antigen-driven responses. Because all patients had alopecia, a presumed autoimmune disease, the immune response of the patients might differ from that of healthy individuals. Patch test score correlated positively with the number of PT1 expanded TCRs, reaching significance at thresholds 8, 16 and 32 but not at 4.

CDR3 length: 15 amino acids, cysteine to phenylalanine. Just CDR3 DNA is preserved here, 45 bases in frame from base 1. The germline ends are 10 bases apart after V is trimmed by 0 bases and J by 3 bases. CDR1 and CDR2 are drawn from the germline V gene (reference sequence): LNHNV, YYDKDF. The sample consisted of whole blood, taken in connection with sensitization to the hapten diphenylcyclopropenone (DPC). This TCR was recovered from a middle-aged woman with alopecia areata. Some clones in this sample may be carry-over from other donors' samples. The chain employs TRBV15 and TRBJ2-3; the D gene identity is not certain. The nucleotide sequence reads as follows: TGTGCCACCAGCAGAGATCTCCTCGTTACAGATACGCAGTATTTT. It translates as CATSRDLLVTDTQYF.